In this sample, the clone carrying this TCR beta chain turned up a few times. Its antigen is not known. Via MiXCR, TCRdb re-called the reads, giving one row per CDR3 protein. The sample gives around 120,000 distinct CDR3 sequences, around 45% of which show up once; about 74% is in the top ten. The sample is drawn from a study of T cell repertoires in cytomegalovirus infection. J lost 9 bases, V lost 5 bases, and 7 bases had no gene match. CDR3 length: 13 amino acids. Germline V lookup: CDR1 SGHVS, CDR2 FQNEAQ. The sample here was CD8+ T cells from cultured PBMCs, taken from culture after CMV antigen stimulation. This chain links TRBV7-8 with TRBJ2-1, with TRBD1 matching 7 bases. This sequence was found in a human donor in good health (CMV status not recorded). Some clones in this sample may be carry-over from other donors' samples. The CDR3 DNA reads TGTGCCAGCAGCCAAGGGACAGAAGTTGAGCAGTTCTTC. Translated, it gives CASSQGTEVEQFF.